This entry lists 9 T cell receptor beta chains sequenced from one sample in a study of control samples from healthy donors and cancer patients. Assay used: immunoSEQ multiplex PCR; TCRdb lists only in-frame clones, some missing. The sample lists about 150,000 clones; about 94% were seen once. Material: blood. The source is a middle-aged man in good health.

The DNA for the CDR3 is TGTGCCAGCAGTTACGGGGTTACCGGGGAGCTGTTTTTT. Its translation: CASSYGVTGELFF. This chain joins TRBV6-5 and TRBJ2-2; D remains unclear. CDR1 is MNHEY, CDR2 SVGAGI, per germline. V lost 2 bases, J lost 5 bases, and 6 bases lay in between. This CDR3 contains 13 residues.

The chain recombines TRBV9 with TRBJ1-6, with no clear D. V lost 3 bases and J lost 10, with 8 bases in between. Germline V gene data show CDR1 as SGDLS and CDR2 as YYNGEE. CDR3 size: 12 residues. The CDR3 nucleotides read TGTGCCAGCAGCGCAGATTCATCACCCCTCCACTTT. Translated: CASSADSSPLHF.

The J gene is TRBJ1-3, the V gene TRBV4-3, with D maybe TRBD1 (5 bases). CDR3 length: 15 amino acids. Trimming shortened V by 0 bases and J by 2 bases, and 8 bases separated the two germline ends. Germline CDR1 is LGHNA and CDR2 is YSLEER. DNA for the CDR3: TGCGCCAGCAGCCAAGATCGGGGGGCTGGAAACACCATATATTTT. It codes for CASSQDRGAGNTIYF.

The V gene is TRBV6-2 or TRBV6-3, the J gene TRBJ1-5, with unresolved D. Germline V lookup: CDR1 MNHEY, CDR2 SVGEGT. V lost 0 bases and J 3 bases, leaving 15 bases between the germline ends. The CDR3 consists of 17 residues. In DNA form, the CDR3 reads TGTGCCAGCAGTTACTCTCCCTCCGGGATCGACAATCAGCCCCAGCATTTT. Residues: CASSYSPSGIDNQPQHF.

The table lists this clone with a count of one. The chain recombines TRBV29-1 with TRBJ1-1; 10 bases line up with TRBD1. Germline V gene lookup returns CDR1 SQVTM and CDR2 ANQGSEA. Trimming removed 6 bases from V and 3 bases from J; junction bases left unmatched: 13. The CDR3 covers 16 residues. CDR3 amino acids: CSVPSGQGLLDTEAFF. The CDR3 region has the DNA TGCAGCGTCCCATCGGGACAGGGGCTTTTGGACACTGAAGCTTTCTTT.

The rearrangement links TRBV5-1 to TRBJ1-5; tentatively, D is TRBD1 (5 bases). The CDR3 has 13 residues. V lost 8 bases, J lost 3 bases, and 12 bases lay in between. Per germline, CDR1 SGHRS and CDR2 YFSETQ. The CDR3 spells CASARDSNQPQHF. The CDR3 coding sequence is TGCGCCAGTGCAAGGGACTCCAATCAGCCCCAGCATTTT.

The chain links TRBV28 to TRBJ1-1, with D uncertain. Germline CDR1 is MDHEN and CDR2 is SYDVKM. The V and J ends lost 8 bases and 6 bases respectively, with 19 bases between them. This CDR3 comprises 14 residues. CDR3 nucleotides: TGTGCCAGCCGATCTAAACTCGGATTTTCTGAAGCTTTCTTT. Translating it yields CASRSKLGFSEAFF.

The rearrangement joins TRBV6-6 to TRBJ1-2; no definite D call. The CDR3 is 15 residues long. Trimming shortened V by 5 bases and J by 0 bases, and 13 bases separated the two germline ends. Germline values: CDR1 MNHNY, CDR2 SVGAGI (reference sequence). CDR3 sequence: CASSRVSTANYGYTF. The CDR3, as DNA: TGTGCCAGCAGTCGTGTGAGTACAGCTAACTATGGCTACACCTTC.

This clone has just one count. This rearrangement joins TRBV6-5 to TRBJ1-1; D unresolved. CDR1 and CDR2 (germline): MNHEY, SVGAGI. The CDR3 totals 13 residues. The V end was cut by 6 bases, the J end by 4 bases, with 12 bases between. In nucleotides, the CDR3 is TGTGCCAGCAGGGGCCGGAATGGCACTGAAGCTTTCTTT. Translated: CASRGRNGTEAFF.